Below, 10 T cell receptor beta chains from the same sample are listed, as sequenced in a study of shared clonotypes between healthy human individuals. The repertoire was sequenced with immunoSEQ multiplex PCR; TCRdb's copy has only in-frame clones and lacks some. The sample holds some 2.4 million clones, 80% to 95% seen once. Source material: naive CD4+ T cells from PBMCs. Documented subset: CD45RA+ positively selected. The origin of the receptors is a man between 18 and 29 years old in good health. Some clones in this sample may be carry-over from other donors' samples.

This clone occurred a few times. The chain joins TRBV18 to TRBJ1-1; the D is unclear. Germline V gene sequence: CDR1 KGHSH, CDR2 LQKENI. The germline V and J ends were trimmed by 1 base and 3 bases, with 9 bases remaining between them. This CDR3 comprises 14 residues. CDR3 protein: CASSPLDGYTEAFF. CDR3 nucleotide sequence: TGTGCCAGCTCACCACTGGACGGATACACTGAAGCTTTCTTT.

The chain carries TRBV18 and TRBJ2-7; a weak D match, TRBD2 (6 bases). This CDR3 is built from 14 residues. Germline V lookup: CDR1 KGHSH, CDR2 LQKENI. The germline V and J ends were trimmed by 3 bases and 5 bases, with 14 bases remaining between them. CDR3 nucleotides: TGTGCCAGCTCACCGGGACTCTGGGGGGACGAGCAGTACTTC. The encoded protein is CASSPGLWGDEQYF.

CDR3 region: CALPGNTGELFF. For the CDR3, the DNA is TGTGCCCTCCCTGGAAACACCGGGGAGCTGTTTTTT. V is TRBV11-3 and J is TRBJ2-2; D unclear. Trimming stripped 11 bases from V and 2 bases from J, with 9 bases between. Germline-derived CDR1 and CDR2 are SGHNT and YENEEA. The CDR3 loop spans 12 amino acids.

This chain links TRBV9 with TRBJ2-7, with 9 bases that match TRBD2. The CDR3 spans 16 residues. After removal of 3 bases from V and 4 bases from J, the junction contained 11 bases not matched to a gene. CDR1 is SGDLS and CDR2 is YYNGEE in the germline V gene. For the CDR3, the DNA is TGTGCCAGCAGCGGCAGTCCACTAGCGGGCCCATACGAGCAGTACTTC. This gives the protein CASSGSPLAGPYEQYF.

This sequence joins TRBV6-1 and TRBJ1-3, with a tentative D call TRBD1 (5 bases). V lost 5 bases, J lost 6 bases, and 14 bases lay in between. The CDR3 covers 14 residues. Germline V gene data show CDR1 as MNHNS and CDR2 as SASEGT. CDR3 in DNA: TGTGCCAGCAGTACCGACAGTTTCTCAAACACCATATATTTT. It is translated as CASSTDSFSNTIYF.

Note on this clone: Other DNA sequences in this specimen translate into the identical CDR3. The gene calls are TRBV6-5 and TRBJ1-5; D is undetermined. V lost 6 bases, J lost 0 bases, and 6 bases lay in between. Germline loops: CDR1 MNHEY, CDR2 SVGAGI. This CDR3 has 13 residues. CDR3 protein: CASSRSSNQPQHF. The CDR3 nucleotides are TGTGCCAGCAGCAGGAGTAGCAATCAGCCCCAGCATTTT.

This chain links TRBV5-6 with TRBJ1-1; D gene ambiguous. Trimming took 2 bases from V and 1 from J, leaving 9 bases between them. In germline, CDR1 is SGHDT, CDR2 YYEEEE. The CDR3 length is 14 residues. CDR3 nucleotide sequence: TGTGCCAGCAGCTTTCTGGTATCGAACACTGAAGCTTTCTTT. Protein product: CASSFLVSNTEAFF.

Points on this clone: The sample carries other DNA sequences with the same CDR3. This chain joins TRBV9 and TRBJ2-7; TRBD2 matches 10 bases. Germline CDR1 SGDLS, CDR2 YYNGEE. The J segment lost 2 bases and the V segment lost 0 bases, leaving 5 bases of the junction unmatched. This CDR3 region has 16 residues. CDR3 nucleotides: TGTGCCAGCAGCGTAGCTAGCGGGAGTGGGACCTACGAGCAGTACTTC. Translation gives CASSVASGSGTYEQYF.

The chain is built from TRBV7-2 and TRBJ2-3; no reliable D call. Looked up from germline, CDR1 is SGHTA and CDR2 is FQGNSA. This CDR3 has 17 amino acids. Trimming took 0 bases from V and 0 from J, leaving 13 bases between them. The CDR3: CASSLARGPSSTDTQYF. The CDR3 coding sequence is TGTGCCAGCAGCTTAGCCCGCGGCCCATCTAGCACAGATACGCAGTATTTT.

The gene calls are TRBV15 and TRBJ2-1; D unresolved. CDR3 length: 15 residues. CDR1 is LNHNV and CDR2 is YYDKDF in the germline V gene (reference sequence). The ends were cut back, 1 base at V and 1 base at J, with 8 bases in the middle. CDR3: CATSRVAPSYNEQFF. The CDR3, as DNA: TGTGCCACCAGCAGAGTGGCTCCTTCCTACAATGAGCAGTTCTTC.